This entry lists 24 T cell receptor beta chains sequenced from one sample in a study of T cell responses to AZD1222 COVID-19 vaccine. Sequenced by immunoSEQ multiplex PCR; TCRdb stores in-frame clones only, minus some. The sample lists 75,000 to 90,000 clones; 86% were seen once. The sample here was peripheral blood, taken on day 0 of AZD1222 vaccination. Receptors were obtained from an adult in good health.

This clone was detected only once. The V and J genes are TRBV25-1 and TRBJ1-5; a possible D gene is TRBD1 (6 bases). Germline CDR1 reads MGHDK; CDR2 reads SYGVNS. This CDR3 has 13 amino acids. Trimming took off 10 bases at V and 0 bases at J, with 10 bases between the two ends. The CDR3 nucleotides read TGTGCCATTACACAGGGTAGCAATCAGCCCCAGCATTTT. This codes for CAITQGSNQPQHF.

The rearrangement uses TRBV19 and TRBJ1-1, with no clear D. The germline V gene encodes CDR1 LNHDA and CDR2 SQIVND (reference sequence). The CDR3 runs to 15 residues. The V end lost 4 bases, the J end lost 1 base, and 13 bases lay between the germline ends. CDR3 loop: CASSTPGVGNTEAFF. The CDR3 DNA reads TGTGCCAGTAGTACCCCTGGGGTGGGGAACACTGAAGCTTTCTTT.

The rearrangement joins TRBV7-2 to TRBJ2-7; weak D call: TRBD1 (5 bases). There are 14 residues in the CDR3. The V and J ends lost 0 bases and 3 bases respectively, with 9 bases between them. Germline CDR1 and CDR2: SGHTA and FQGNSA. DNA of the CDR3: TGTGCCAGCAGCTTAGCGTGGCAGGGCTACGAGCAGTACTTC. Translated, it gives CASSLAWQGYEQYF.

The chain links TRBV6-1 to TRBJ2-7; 8 bases match TRBD1. Per germline, CDR1 MNHNS and CDR2 SASEGT. With 1 base clipped from V and 2 bases from J, the junction kept 10 bases outside the gene matches. This CDR3 contains 17 residues. The CDR3 spells CASSEVRWTGRPYEQYF. In DNA form, the CDR3 reads TGTGCCAGCAGTGAAGTGCGGTGGACAGGGCGGCCCTACGAGCAGTACTTC.

This clone was found a few times. This chain uses TRBV7-8 with TRBJ1-1; 8 bases line up with TRBD1. J was trimmed by 0 bases and V by 5 bases; bases with no gene match: 8. Germline CDR1 is SGHVS and CDR2 is FQNEAQ. CDR3 length equals 16 residues. The CDR3 region is CASSQWTGSMNTEAFF. CDR3 DNA: TGTGCCAGCAGCCAATGGACAGGGAGTATGAACACTGAAGCTTTCTTT. The variable domain in full, completed from reference TRBV7-8 and TRBJ1-1, reads GAGVSQSPRYKVAKRGQDVALRCDPISGHVSLFWYQQALGQGPEFLTYFQNEAQLDKSGLPSDRFFAERPEGSVSTLKIQRTQQEDSAVYLCASSQWTGSMNTEAFFGQGTRLTVV.

This chain joins TRBV19 and TRBJ1-2; 8 positions agree with TRBD1. The CDR3 is 14 residues long. CDR1 and CDR2 (germline): LNHDA, SQIVND (reference sequence). The CDR3 DNA follows: TGTGCTTCTAAGCCCCTGGACAGGGAGGTTGGCTACACCTTC. Protein sequence: CASKPLDREVGYTF.

J is TRBJ2-2 and V is TRBV5-4, with D possibly TRBD1 on 5 matching bases. This CDR3 has 16 residues. Germline CDR1 reads SGHNT; CDR2 reads YYREEE (reference sequence). Trimming pared 3 bases from V and 0 bases from J, leaving 12 bases between. DNA of the CDR3: TGTGCCAGCAGCTCCCCCTGGGGCACGAACACCGGGGAGCTGTTTTTT. This gives the protein CASSSPWGTNTGELFF.

The V call is TRBV19, the J call TRBJ1-4; a weak D match, TRBD1 (5 bases). Deletions cut 5 bases from V and 7 bases from J, with 20 bases between. There are 16 residues in the CDR3. Per germline, CDR1 LNHDA and CDR2 SQIVND (reference sequence). The CDR3: CASSGAGKRPGEKLFF. The CDR3 DNA is TGTGCCAGTAGTGGAGCAGGGAAGAGACCCGGTGAAAAACTGTTTTTT.

The chain combines TRBV7-2 with TRBJ2-3; 7 positions match TRBD2. Germline CDR1 and CDR2: SGHTA and FQGNSA. CDR3 length: 17 residues. Unmatched junction bases numbered 13, after V lost 3 bases and J lost 4 bases. This CDR3 is CASSFLAVLPRADTQYF. The CDR3, as DNA: TGTGCCAGCAGCTTCCTAGCGGTTCTCCCTCGGGCAGATACGCAGTATTTT.

This clone was seen only a few times. V usage is TRBV24-1 and J usage is TRBJ1-2, with 8 bases that match TRBD1. CDR1 is KGHDR, CDR2 SFDVKD, per germline. The CDR3 is 15 amino acids. Trimming removed 2 bases from V and 7 bases from J; junction bases left unmatched: 8. The CDR3 here is CATSDSQDRGGGYTF. In nucleotides, the CDR3 is TGTGCCACCAGTGATTCTCAAGACAGGGGTGGTGGCTACACCTTC.

V is TRBV6-5 and J is TRBJ1-1; a possible D gene is TRBD1 (5 bases). The CDR3 is 14 residues long. Trimming took off 5 bases at V and 7 bases at J, with 17 bases between the two ends. Germline V gene lookup returns CDR1 MNHEY and CDR2 SVGAGI. The CDR3 bases are TGTGCCAGCAGTCCCTTGGGGGGACGTAGTGAAGCTTTCTTT. Protein: CASSPLGGRSEAFF.

The rearrangement links TRBV6-2 or TRBV6-3 to TRBJ2-2; D is perhaps TRBD1 (6 bases). CDR1 is MNHEY, CDR2 SVGEGT, per germline. V lost 5 bases and J lost 0, with 16 bases in between. The CDR3 spans 17 residues. The CDR3 is CASSNRQAQTNTGELFF. In nucleotides, the CDR3 is TGTGCCAGCAGTAACCGACAGGCTCAGACGAACACCGGGGAGCTGTTTTTT.

This chain uses TRBV2 with TRBJ2-7, with 9 bases matching TRBD2. V shed 6 bases, J shed 1 base, and the junction held 1 base outside the gene matches. CDR3 size: 13 residues. Per the germline V gene, CDR1 is SNHLY and CDR2 is FYNNEI. The CDR3 nucleotides read TGTGCCAGCAGGACTAGCGGTTCCTACGAGCAGTACTTC. Its translation: CASRTSGSYEQYF.

This clone was recorded once. V is TRBV5-5 and J is TRBJ2-6; D remains ambiguous. Trimming cost V 0 bases and J 4 bases, with 8 bases left between them. CDR1 is SGHKS, CDR2 YYEKEE, per germline (reference sequence). The CDR3 has 15 residues. CDR3: CASSLGPSGANVLTF. CDR3 DNA: TGTGCCAGCAGCTTGGGACCTTCAGGGGCCAACGTCCTGACTTTC.

The V call is TRBV10-3, the J call TRBJ2-3; no firm D call. There are 13 residues in the CDR3. Trimming shortened V by 5 bases and J by 5 bases, and 11 bases separated the two germline ends. Germline V CDR1 and CDR2: ENHRY, SYGVKD. CDR3 coding DNA: TGTGCCATCAGTTCCGGGTTTAAAGATACGCAGTATTTT. As protein: CAISSGFKDTQYF.

In this sample, this clone turned up once. The chain has TRBV5-1 and TRBJ2-5; D uncertain. The CDR3 has 13 amino acids. CDR1 is SGHRS, CDR2 YFSETQ, per germline. Trimming pared 0 bases from V and 5 bases from J, leaving 8 bases between. CDR3 DNA: TGCGCCAGCAGCTTGGAGGCAGCGGAGACCCAGTACTTC. Translated, it gives CASSLEAAETQYF.

The chain couples TRBV6-4 to TRBJ2-2; TRBD2 agrees at 7 bases. This CDR3 is 19 amino acids long. The germline V gene has CDR1 MRHNA and CDR2 SNTAGT. After removal of 0 bases from V and 7 bases from J, the junction contained 17 bases not matched to a gene. The DNA of the CDR3 is TGTGCCAGCAGTGACTCGATGGGGCCTGGCGGGAGCTATATCGGGGAGCTGTTTTTT. Translated, it gives CASSDSMGPGGSYIGELFF.

As concerns this clone: Other DNA sequences in this specimen translate into the identical CDR3. The chain links TRBV5-1 to TRBJ1-1; TRBD1 might be the D (6 bases). The V and J ends lost 0 bases and 5 bases respectively, with 11 bases between them. The CDR3 extends over 14 amino acids. From germline, CDR1 is SGHRS and CDR2 YFSETQ. CDR3 in DNA: TGCGCCAGCAGCTTGGCTCGGGGGCGGACTGAAGCTTTCTTT. It translates to CASSLARGRTEAFF.

V gene TRBV6-4 combines with J gene TRBJ2-2; TRBD2 matches 7 bases. Germline trimming cut 6 bases from V and 6 bases from J; bases unmatched to any gene: 16. Germline CDR1 is MRHNA and CDR2 is SNTAGT. The CDR3 contains 17 residues. The CDR3 sequence is CASRRISWREHAGELFF. CDR3 bases: TGTGCCAGCAGGCGGATCTCTTGGCGGGAGCATGCCGGGGAGCTGTTTTTT.

The J gene is TRBJ2-1, the V gene TRBV5-1, with D unresolved. Trimming took off 2 bases at V and 5 bases at J, with 8 bases between the two ends. Germline V gene lookup returns CDR1 SGHRS and CDR2 YFSETQ. The CDR3 contains 13 residues. The CDR3 sequence: CASSFFPDNEQFF. The CDR3 DNA follows: TGCGCCAGCAGCTTTTTTCCGGACAATGAGCAGTTCTTC.

V is TRBV10-1 and J is TRBJ2-4; D call uncertain. V lost 0 bases, J lost 0 bases, and 3 bases lay in between. Germline CDR1 is WNHNN and CDR2 is SYGVQD (reference sequence). The CDR3 consists of 14 residues. The CDR3 DNA is TGCGCCAGCAGTGAGTCACTAGCCAAAAACATTCAGTACTTC. This gives the protein CASSESLAKNIQYF.

The chain links TRBV14 to TRBJ2-7, with TRBD2 as a possible D gene (6 bases). V was clipped by 4 bases and J by 4 bases, with 26 bases between them. The CDR3 is 18 amino acids. Germline V CDR1 and CDR2: SGHDN, FVKESK. The CDR3: CASSLRGFSAGWGYEQYF. The CDR3 region has the DNA TGTGCCAGCAGCCTCCGTGGCTTTTCGGCGGGATGGGGTTACGAGCAGTACTTC.

The chain uses TRBV15 and TRBJ2-3; perhaps TRBD2 as D (6 bases). V lost 6 bases and J lost 3, with 10 bases in between. Germline assignment: CDR1 LNHNV and CDR2 YYDKDF (reference sequence). The CDR3 is 13 amino acids. The CDR3 bases are TGTGCCACCAGGACCCTAGCGACAGATACGCAGTATTTT. Translated, it gives CATRTLATDTQYF.

J is TRBJ2-7 and V is TRBV4-3, with a tentative D call TRBD1 (6 bases). The CDR3 contains 13 residues. Germline-derived CDR1 and CDR2 are LGHNA and YSLEER. The V gene lost 2 bases and the J gene lost 6 bases, with 11 bases spanning the gap. CDR3 in DNA: TGCGCCAGCAGCCAATTAGGACAGACCGAGCAGTACTTC. Translating it yields CASSQLGQTEQYF.